The clone carrying this TCR beta chain was seen a few times. The data stem from a study of shared clonotypes between healthy human individuals. Libraries were prepared by immunoSEQ multiplex PCR; TCRdb keeps only in-frame clonotypes and omits some of them. The table has about 1.1 million clones, 70% to 80% seen once. The sequenced sample was memory CD4+ T cells from PBMCs. Subset reported: CD45RA-negative fraction. This sequence was found in a man younger than 30 in good health. Some clones in this sample may be carry-over from other donors' samples.

The CDR3 coding sequence is TGTGCCAGCAGTGAAGGACAGCTTTACGAGCAGTACTTC. Its translation is CASSEGQLYEQYF. The rearrangement uses TRBV7-2 and TRBJ2-7; a possible D gene is TRBD1 (6 bases). Trimming left V 6 bases short and J 4 bases short, with 13 bases between. Germline V CDR1 and CDR2: SGHTA, FQGNSA. This CDR3 is built from 13 residues.